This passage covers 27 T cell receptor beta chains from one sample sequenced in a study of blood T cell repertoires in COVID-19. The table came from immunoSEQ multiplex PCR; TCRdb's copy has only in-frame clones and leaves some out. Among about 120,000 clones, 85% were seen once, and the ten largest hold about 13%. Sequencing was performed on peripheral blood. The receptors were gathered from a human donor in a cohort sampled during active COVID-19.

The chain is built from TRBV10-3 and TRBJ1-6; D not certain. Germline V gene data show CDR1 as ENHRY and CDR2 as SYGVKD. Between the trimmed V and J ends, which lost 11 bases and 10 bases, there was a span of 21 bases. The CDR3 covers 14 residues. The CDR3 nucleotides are TGTGCCTCCCGAAATGAACCCTCGGGGTCACCCCTCCACTTT. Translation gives CASRNEPSGSPLHF.

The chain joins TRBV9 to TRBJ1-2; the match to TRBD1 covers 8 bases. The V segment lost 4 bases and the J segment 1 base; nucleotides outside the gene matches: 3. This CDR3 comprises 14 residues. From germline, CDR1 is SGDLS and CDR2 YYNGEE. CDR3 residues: CASSKGQGNYGYTF. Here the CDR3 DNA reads TGTGCCAGCAGCAAAGGACAGGGTAACTATGGCTACACCTTC.

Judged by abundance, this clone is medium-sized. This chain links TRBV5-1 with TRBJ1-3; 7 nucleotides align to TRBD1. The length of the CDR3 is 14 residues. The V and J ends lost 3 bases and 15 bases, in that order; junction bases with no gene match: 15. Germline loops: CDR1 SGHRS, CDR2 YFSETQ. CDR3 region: CASSSDPGTAKRYF. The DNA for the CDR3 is TGCGCCAGCAGCTCGGATCCCGGGACAGCTAAAAGATATTTT.

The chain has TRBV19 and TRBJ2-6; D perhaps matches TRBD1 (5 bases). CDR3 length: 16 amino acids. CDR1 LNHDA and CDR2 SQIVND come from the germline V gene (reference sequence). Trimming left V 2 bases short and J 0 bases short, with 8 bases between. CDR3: CASSIRGNSGANVLTF. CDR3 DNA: TGTGCCAGTAGTATAAGGGGCAACTCTGGGGCCAACGTCCTGACTTTC.

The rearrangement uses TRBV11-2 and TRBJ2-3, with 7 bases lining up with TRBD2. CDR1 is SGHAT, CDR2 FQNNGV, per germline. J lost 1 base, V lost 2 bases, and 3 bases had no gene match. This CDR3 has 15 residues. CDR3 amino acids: CASSLQAGRTDTQYF. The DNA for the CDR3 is TGTGCCAGCAGCTTACAAGCGGGACGCACAGATACGCAGTATTTT.

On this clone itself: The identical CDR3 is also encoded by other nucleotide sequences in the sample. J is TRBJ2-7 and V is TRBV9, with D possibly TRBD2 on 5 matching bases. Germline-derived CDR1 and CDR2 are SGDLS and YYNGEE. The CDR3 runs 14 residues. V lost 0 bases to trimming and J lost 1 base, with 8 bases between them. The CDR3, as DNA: TGTGCCAGCAGCGTAGGAAGCGGATCCTACGAGCAGTACTTC. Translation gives CASSVGSGSYEQYF. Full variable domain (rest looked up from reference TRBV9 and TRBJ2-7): DSGVTQTPKHLITATGQRVTLRCSPRSGDLSVYWYQQSLDQGLQFLIQYYNGEERAKGNILERFSAQQFPDLHSELNLSSLELGDSALYFCASSVGSGSYEQYFGPGTRLTVT.

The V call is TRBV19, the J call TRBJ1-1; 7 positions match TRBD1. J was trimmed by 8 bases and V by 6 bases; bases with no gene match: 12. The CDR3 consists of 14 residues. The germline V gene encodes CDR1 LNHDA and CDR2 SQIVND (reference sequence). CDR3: CASSYARDRREAFF. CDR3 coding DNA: TGTGCCAGTAGCTATGCCCGGGACAGACGAGAAGCTTTCTTT.

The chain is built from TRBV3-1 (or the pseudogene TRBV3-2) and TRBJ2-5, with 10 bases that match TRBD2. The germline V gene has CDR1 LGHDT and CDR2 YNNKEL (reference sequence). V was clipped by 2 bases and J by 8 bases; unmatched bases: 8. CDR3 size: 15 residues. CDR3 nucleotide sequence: TGTGCCAGCAGCCAAAACCCTAGCGGGGGCGCCACCCAGTACTTC. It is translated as CASSQNPSGGATQYF.

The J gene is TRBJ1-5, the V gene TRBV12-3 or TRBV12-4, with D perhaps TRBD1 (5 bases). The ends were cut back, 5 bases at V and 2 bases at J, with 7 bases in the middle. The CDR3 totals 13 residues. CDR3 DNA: TGTGCCAGCAGTCGCAGGGGCAATCAGCCCCAGCATTTT. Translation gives CASSRRGNQPQHF.

The CDR3 loop is CASSLGGGLSYEQYF. The CDR3 coding sequence is TGTGCCAGCAGCTTAGGGGGGGGGCTCTCCTACGAGCAGTACTTC. The rearrangement uses TRBV7-8 and TRBJ2-7; the D gene is possibly TRBD2 (7 bases). Trimming left V 1 base short and J 0 bases short, with 10 bases between. CDR1 and CDR2 (germline): SGHVS, FQNEAQ. The CDR3 spans 15 residues. Based on the CDR3 plus reference TRBV7-8 and TRBJ2-7, the full variable domain is GAGVSQSPRYKVAKRGQDVALRCDPISGHVSLFWYQQALGQGPEFLTYFQNEAQLDKSGLPSDRFFAERPEGSVSTLKIQRTQQEDSAVYLCASSLGGGLSYEQYFGPGTRLTVT.

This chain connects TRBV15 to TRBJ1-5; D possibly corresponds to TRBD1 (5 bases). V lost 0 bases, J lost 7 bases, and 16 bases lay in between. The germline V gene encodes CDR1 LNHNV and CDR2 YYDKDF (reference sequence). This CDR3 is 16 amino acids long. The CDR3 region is CATSRDSLQGEQPQHF. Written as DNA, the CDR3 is TGTGCCACCAGCAGAGATTCTCTCCAGGGTGAACAGCCCCAGCATTTT.

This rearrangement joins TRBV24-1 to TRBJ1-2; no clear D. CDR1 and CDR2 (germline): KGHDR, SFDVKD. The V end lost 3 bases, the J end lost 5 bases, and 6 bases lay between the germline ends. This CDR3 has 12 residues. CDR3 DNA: TGTGCCACCAGTGATCTACAGTATGGCTACACCTTC. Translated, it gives CATSDLQYGYTF.

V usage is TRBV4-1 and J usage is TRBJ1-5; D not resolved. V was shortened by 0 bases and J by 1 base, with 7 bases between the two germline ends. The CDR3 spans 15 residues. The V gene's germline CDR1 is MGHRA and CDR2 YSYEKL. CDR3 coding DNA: TGCGCCAGCAGCCAAGATTGGCCGAGCAATCAGCCCCAGCATTTT. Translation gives CASSQDWPSNQPQHF.

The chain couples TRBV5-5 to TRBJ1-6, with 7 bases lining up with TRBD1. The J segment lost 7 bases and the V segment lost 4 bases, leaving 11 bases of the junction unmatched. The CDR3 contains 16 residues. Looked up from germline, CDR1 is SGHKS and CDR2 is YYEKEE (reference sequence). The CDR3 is CASSPDRAPSNSPLHF. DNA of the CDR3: TGTGCCAGCAGCCCCGACAGGGCCCCTAGCAATTCACCCCTCCACTTT.

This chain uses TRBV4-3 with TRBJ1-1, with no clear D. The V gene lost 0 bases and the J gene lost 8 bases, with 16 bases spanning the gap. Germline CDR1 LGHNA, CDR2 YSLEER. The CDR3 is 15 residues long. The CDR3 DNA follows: TGCGCCAGCAGCCAAGATCTGAGGGAGCCGCTCGAAGCTTTCTTT. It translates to CASSQDLREPLEAFF.

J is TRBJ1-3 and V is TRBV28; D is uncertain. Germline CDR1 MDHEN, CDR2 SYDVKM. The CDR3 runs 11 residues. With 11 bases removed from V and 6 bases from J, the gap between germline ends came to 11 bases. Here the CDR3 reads CACMQANTIYF. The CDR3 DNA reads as TGTGCCTGCATGCAGGCAAACACCATATATTTT. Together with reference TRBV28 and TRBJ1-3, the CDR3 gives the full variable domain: DVKVTQSSRYLVKRTGEKVFLECVQDMDHENMFWYRQDPGLGLRLIYFSYDVKMKEKGDIPEGYSVSREKKERFSLILESASTNQTSMYLCACMQANTIYFGEGSWLTVV.

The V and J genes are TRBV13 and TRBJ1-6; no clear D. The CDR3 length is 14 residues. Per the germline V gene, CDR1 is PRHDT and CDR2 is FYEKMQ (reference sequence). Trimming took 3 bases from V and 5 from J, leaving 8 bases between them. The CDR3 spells CASSLTRNNSPLHF. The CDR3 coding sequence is TGTGCCAGCAGCTTGACAAGGAATAATTCACCCCTCCACTTT.

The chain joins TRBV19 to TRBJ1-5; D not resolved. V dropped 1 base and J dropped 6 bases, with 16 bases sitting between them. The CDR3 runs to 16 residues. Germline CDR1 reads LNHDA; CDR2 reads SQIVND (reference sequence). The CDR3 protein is CASSIGEGRYGQPQHF. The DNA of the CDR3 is TGTGCCAGTAGTATAGGCGAGGGAAGGTATGGTCAGCCCCAGCATTTT.

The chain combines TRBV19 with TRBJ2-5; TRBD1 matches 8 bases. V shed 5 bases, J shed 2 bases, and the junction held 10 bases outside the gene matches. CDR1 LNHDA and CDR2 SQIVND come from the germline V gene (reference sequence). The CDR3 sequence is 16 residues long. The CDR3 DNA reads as TGTGCCAGTAGTCCTACCGTTGGGACAGGTCAAGAGACCCAGTACTTC. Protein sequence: CASSPTVGTGQETQYF.

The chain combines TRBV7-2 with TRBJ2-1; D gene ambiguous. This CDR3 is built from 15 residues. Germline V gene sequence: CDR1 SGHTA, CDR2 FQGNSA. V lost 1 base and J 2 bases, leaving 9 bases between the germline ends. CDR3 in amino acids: CASSLDYSPYNEQFF. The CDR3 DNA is TGTGCCAGCAGCTTAGATTATTCTCCCTACAATGAGCAGTTCTTC.

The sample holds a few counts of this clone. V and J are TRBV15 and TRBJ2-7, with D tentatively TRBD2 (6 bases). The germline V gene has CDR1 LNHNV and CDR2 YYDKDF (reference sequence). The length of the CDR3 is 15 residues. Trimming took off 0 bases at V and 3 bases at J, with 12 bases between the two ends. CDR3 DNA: TGTGCCACCAGCAGAGATGTGACGGGGGACTACGAGCAGTACTTC. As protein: CATSRDVTGDYEQYF.

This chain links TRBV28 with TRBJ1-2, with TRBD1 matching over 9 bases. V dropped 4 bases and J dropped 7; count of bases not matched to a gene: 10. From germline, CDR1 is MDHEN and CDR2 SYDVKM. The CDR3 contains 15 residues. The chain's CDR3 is CASSSGTGRRGGYTF. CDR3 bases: TGTGCCAGCAGTTCCGGGACAGGGAGGCGTGGTGGCTACACCTTC.

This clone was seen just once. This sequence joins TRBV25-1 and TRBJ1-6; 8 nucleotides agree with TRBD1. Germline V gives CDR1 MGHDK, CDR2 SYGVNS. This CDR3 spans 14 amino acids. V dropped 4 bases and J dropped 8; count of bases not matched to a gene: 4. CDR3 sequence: CASSVGTGYSPLHF. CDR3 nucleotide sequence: TGTGCCAGCAGTGTCGGGACAGGATATTCACCCCTCCACTTT.

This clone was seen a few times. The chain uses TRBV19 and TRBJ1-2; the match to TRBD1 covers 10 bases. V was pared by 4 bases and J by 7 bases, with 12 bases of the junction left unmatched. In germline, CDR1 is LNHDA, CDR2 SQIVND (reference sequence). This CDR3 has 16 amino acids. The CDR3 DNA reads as TGTGCCAGTAGTACGGGACAGGGGACCCTATTGGGTGGCTACACCTTC. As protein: CASSTGQGTLLGGYTF. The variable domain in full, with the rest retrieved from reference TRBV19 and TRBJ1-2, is DGGITQSPKYLFRKEGQNVTLSCEQNLNHDAMYWYRQDPGQGLRLIYYSQIVNDFQKGDIAEGYSVSREKKESFPLTVTSAQKNPTAFYLCASSTGQGTLLGGYTFGSGTRLTVV.

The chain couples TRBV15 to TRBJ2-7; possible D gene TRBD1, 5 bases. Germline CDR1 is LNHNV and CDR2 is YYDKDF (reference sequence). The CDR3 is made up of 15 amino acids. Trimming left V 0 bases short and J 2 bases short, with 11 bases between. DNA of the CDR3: TGTGCCACCAGCAGAGATTTAGGGGTCCCCTACGAGCAGTACTTC. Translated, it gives CATSRDLGVPYEQYF.

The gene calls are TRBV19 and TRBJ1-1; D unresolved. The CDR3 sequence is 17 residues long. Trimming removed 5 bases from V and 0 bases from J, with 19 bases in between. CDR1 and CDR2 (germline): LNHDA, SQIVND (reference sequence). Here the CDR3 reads CASSPEPIIPLNTEAFF. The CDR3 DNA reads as TGTGCCAGTAGTCCGGAGCCTATTATTCCCTTGAACACTGAAGCTTTCTTT.

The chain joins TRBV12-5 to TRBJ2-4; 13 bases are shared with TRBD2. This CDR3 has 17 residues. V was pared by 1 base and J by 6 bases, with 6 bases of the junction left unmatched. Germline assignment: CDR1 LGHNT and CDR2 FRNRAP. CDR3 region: CASGLEGLAGAGNIQYF. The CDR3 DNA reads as TGTGCTAGTGGTTTGGAAGGACTAGCGGGGGCGGGAAACATTCAGTACTTC.